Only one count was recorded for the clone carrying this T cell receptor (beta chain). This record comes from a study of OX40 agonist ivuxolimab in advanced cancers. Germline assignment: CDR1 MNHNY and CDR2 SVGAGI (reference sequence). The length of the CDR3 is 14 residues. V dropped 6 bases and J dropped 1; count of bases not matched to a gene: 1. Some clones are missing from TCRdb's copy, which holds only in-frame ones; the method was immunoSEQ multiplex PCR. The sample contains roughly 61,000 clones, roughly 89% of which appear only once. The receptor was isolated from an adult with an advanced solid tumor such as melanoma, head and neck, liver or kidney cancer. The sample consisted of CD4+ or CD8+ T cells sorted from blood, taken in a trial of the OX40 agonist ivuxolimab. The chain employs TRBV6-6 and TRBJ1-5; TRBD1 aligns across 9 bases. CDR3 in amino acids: CASRTGGSNQPQHF. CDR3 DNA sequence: TGTGCCAGCAGGACAGGGGGAAGCAATCAGCCCCAGCATTTT.